This entry concerns a single T cell receptor beta chain. Sequencing used immunoSEQ multiplex PCR; TCRdb keeps in-frame clones, though not all of them. The table lists approximately 78,000 clones, 95% to 96% of them singletons, with about 0.25% in the top ten. This sample was included in a study of technical replicates of blood from several donors. This CDR3 is 16 amino acids long. The V gene end was trimmed by 5 bases and the J gene end by 9 bases; junction bases not matched to a gene: 11. Germline V CDR1 and CDR2: MDHEN, SYDVKM. The chain carries TRBV28 and TRBJ2-7; the match to TRBD2 covers 15 bases. The sample was T cells isolated from PBMCs. The TCR was taken from a human donor in good health. CDR3 sequence (DNA): TGTGCCAGCAGTCGGACTAGCGGGAGGGCCAGAGTTGGGCAGTACTTC. This codes for CASSRTSGRARVGQYF.